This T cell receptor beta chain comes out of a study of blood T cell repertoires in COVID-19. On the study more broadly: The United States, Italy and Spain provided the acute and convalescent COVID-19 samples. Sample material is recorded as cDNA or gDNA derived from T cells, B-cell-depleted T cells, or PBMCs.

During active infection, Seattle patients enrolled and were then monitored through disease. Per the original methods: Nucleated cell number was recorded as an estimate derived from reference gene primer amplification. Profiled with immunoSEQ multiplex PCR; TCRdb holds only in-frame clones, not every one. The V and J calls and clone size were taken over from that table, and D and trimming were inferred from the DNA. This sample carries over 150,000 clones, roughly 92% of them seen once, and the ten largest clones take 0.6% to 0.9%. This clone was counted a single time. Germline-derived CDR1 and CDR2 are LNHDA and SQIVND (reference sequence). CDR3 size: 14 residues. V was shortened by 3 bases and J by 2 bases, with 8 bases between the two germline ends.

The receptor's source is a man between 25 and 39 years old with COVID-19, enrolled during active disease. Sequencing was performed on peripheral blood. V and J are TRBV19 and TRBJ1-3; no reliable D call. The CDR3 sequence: CASSIGATGNTIYF. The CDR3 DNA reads TGTGCCAGTAGTATTGGAGCTACTGGAAACACCATATATTTT.